This T cell receptor (beta chain) was sequenced in a study of response to subunit inactivated influenza vaccine (dated by TCRdb to the late 2010s). Background for the entire study: To follow how T cells responded to a trivalent subunit inactivated influenza vaccine, the researchers relied on deep quantitative profiling of the T cell receptor repertoire. Beyond this particular receptor, the publication reports: The authors proposed that each seasonal influenza vaccination may bring in only a limited number of new T cells.

V gives up 5 bases and J gives up 4 bases, and the segment between their germline ends measures 14 bases. Based on the germline V gene, the CDR1 and CDR2 sequences are MNHNS and SASEGT. The CDR3 has 15 amino acids, counting the end cysteine and phenylalanine. Left in the record is the CDR3 DNA by itself, 45 bases read in frame from the first base. Libraries were constructed by RT-PCR. Instrument on record: Illumina HiSeq 2500. Through fastp at Q25 and MiXCR, TCRdb rebuilt clones from the public reads, retaining in-frame beta chains. Rows are unified per CDR3 protein, each entry keeping the most common DNA and genes. The sample data list about 620,000 distinct CDR3 sequences, and about 11% of these were observed just once. The top ten clones comprise 9.5% to 11% of the sample. This clonotype was seen many times. The clone's antigen remains unknown. No base quality values were provided; no much bigger clone lies one nucleotide off.

The same data also went into a second study, on T cells expressing NK-cell markers. As the second publication notes: The TCR beta cDNA libraries were made using 5'RACE template switching, a step that added both a universal primer site and unique molecular identifiers. In sorted CD3+CD56+NKG2C+, CD3+CD56+NKG2C- and CD3+CD56-NKG2C+ T-cell subsets from several donors, TCR beta-chain repertoires were profiled. Among the eight sequenced donors, seven were HCMV-seropositive and one was HCMV-seronegative. In several experiments an anti-gammadeltaTCR antibody was added to restrict sorting to alphabetaTCR-expressing T cells. In six donors, the dominant CD3+CD56+NKG2C+ clonotypes ranked among the top 10 CD8+ clonotypes, making up about 1.0-7.5% of CD8+ T cells. Those dominant clonotypes were again the most abundant among CD3+CD56-NKG2C+ cells in a few donors, at roughly 28.3-60.1%. Whether the expanded NKG2C-expressing T cell clones were specific for HCMV antigens was left unclear. The study sequenced eight donors, all healthy volunteers chosen at random: three men and five women. A commercial ELISA kit detecting HCMV-specific IgG in serum was used to determine HCMV serostatus. Peripheral blood mononuclear cells were isolated from blood by Ficoll density gradient centrifugation. Bulk peripheral blood T-cell repertoires were additionally sequenced from unsorted PBMC for over 5 donors. Synthesis of cDNA was primed from the TCR beta constant segment and was followed by two consecutive PCR amplification steps. Sequencing of the libraries produced 2 x 150 bp reads on Illumina HiSeq 2000/2500, MiSeq or NextSeq. MIGEC was used to demultiplex reads and group reads by UMI, and MiTCR was used to assemble and quantify clonotypes. To exclude erroneous sequences, any TCR cDNA sequence not supported by at least two reads was discarded. The tcR package was used for downstream repertoire analysis, and clonotypes were matched between fractions using CDR3 nucleotide sequence together with V segment. VDJmatch was used to annotate antigen specificity against VDJdb, with one amino acid substitution in CDR3 allowed.

Here the sequenced sample was PBMCs from blood, taken on the day of vaccination. The sequence derives from a man aged 50 to 59 who received an inactivated influenza vaccine. Donor details come from another sample of the same person, matched by shared clones. The chain is made from TRBV6-1 and TRBJ2-2; the D gene identity is not certain. The nucleotide sequence is given as TGTGCCAGCAGTCCCCGGATCGAAATCACCGGGGAGCTGTTTTTT. Translated, it gives CASSPRIEITGELFF.